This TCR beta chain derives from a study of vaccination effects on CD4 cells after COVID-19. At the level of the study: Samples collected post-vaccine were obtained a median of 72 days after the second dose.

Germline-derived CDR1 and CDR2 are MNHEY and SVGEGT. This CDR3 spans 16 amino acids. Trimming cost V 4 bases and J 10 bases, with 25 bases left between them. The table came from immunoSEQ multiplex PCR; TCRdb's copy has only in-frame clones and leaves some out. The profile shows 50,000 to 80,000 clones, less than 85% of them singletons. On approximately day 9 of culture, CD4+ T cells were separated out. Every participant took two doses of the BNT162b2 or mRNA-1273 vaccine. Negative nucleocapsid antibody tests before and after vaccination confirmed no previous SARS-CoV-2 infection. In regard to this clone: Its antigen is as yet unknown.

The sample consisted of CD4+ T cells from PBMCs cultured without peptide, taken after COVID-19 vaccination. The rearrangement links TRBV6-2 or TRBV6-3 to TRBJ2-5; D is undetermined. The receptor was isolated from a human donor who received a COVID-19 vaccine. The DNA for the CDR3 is TGTGCCAGCAGTTCCCCAATTGAGGTGGGGAAGAGAAACCAGTACTTC. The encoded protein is CASSSPIEVGKRNQYF.